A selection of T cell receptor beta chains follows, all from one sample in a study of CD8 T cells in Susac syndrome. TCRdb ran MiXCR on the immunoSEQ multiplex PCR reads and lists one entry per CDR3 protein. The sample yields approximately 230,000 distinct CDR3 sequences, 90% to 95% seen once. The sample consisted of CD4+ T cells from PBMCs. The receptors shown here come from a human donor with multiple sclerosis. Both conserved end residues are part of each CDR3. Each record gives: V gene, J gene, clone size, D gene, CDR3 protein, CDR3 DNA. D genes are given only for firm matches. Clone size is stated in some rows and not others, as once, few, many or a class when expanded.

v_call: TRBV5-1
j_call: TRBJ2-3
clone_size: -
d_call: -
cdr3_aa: CASSASHRADTQYF
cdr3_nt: TGCGCCAGCAGCGCTAGCCACAGGGCAGATACGCAGTATTTT

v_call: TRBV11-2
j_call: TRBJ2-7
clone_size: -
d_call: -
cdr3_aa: CASSLGDRPLYEQYF
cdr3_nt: TGTGCCAGCAGCTTAGGAGACAGGCCTTTATACGAGCAGTACTTC

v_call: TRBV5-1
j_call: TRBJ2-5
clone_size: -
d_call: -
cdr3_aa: CASSLLGDSQETQYF
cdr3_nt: TGCGCCAGCAGCTTGCTCGGGGACTCCCAAGAGACCCAGTACTTC

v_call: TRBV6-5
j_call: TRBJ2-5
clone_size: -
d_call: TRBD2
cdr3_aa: CASSSRGVAETQYF
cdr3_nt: TGTGCCAGCAGTTCCCGGGGGGTGGCAGAGACCCAGTACTTC

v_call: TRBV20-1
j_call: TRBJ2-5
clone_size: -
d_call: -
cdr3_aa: CSARVHSLQETQYF
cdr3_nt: TGCAGTGCTAGAGTTCACTCCCTCCAAGAGACCCAGTACTTC

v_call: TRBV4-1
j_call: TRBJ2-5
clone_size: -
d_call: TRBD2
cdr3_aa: CASSHPGRLAGRETQYF
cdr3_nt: TGCGCCAGCAGCCATCCGGGGCGCCTAGCGGGTAGAGAGACCCAGTACTTC

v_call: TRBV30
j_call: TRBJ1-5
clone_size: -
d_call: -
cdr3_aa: CAWDTGDQPQHF
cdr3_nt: TGTGCCTGGGACACCGGCGATCAGCCCCAGCATTTT

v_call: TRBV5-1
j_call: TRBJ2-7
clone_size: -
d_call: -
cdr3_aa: CASSLVPAYEQYF
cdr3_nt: TGCGCCAGCAGCTTGGTCCCAGCCTACGAGCAGTACTTC

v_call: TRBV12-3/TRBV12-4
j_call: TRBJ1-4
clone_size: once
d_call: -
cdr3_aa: CLPRGMKNCFF
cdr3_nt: -

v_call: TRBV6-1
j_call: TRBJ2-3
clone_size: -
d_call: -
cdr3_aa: CASSALDTQYF
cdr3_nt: TGTGCCAGCAGCGCATTAGATACGCAGTATTTT

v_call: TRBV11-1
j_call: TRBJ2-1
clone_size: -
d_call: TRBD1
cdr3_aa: CASSLNPGGIYNEQFF
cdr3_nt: TGTGCCAGCAGCTTAAACCCAGGGGGCATCTACAATGAGCAGTTCTTC

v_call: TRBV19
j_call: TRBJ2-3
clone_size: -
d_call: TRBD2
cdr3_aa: CASSIVPSGSDTQYF
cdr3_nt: TGTGCCAGTAGTATAGTCCCTAGCGGGAGCGATACGCAGTATTTT

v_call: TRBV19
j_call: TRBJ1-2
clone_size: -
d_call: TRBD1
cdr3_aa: CATQRRDRDGYTF
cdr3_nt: TGTGCCACCCAGAGACGGGACAGGGATGGCTACACCTTC

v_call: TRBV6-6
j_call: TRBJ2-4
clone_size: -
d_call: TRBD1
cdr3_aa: CASRTGETKNIQYF
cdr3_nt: TGTGCCAGCAGAACAGGGGAAACCAAAAACATTCAGTACTTC

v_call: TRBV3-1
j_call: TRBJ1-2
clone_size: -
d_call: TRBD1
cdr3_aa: CASSQDGTGNTYGYTF
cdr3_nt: TGTGCCAGCAGCCAAGATGGGACAGGGAATACCTATGGCTACACCTTC

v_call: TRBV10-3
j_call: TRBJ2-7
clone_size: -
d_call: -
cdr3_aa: CATSSSSYEQYF
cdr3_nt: TGTGCTACCTCTAGTTCGTCCTACGAGCAGTACTTC

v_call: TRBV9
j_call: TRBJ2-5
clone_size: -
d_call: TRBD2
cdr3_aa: CASSPGVAGGPQETQYF
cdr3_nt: TGTGCCAGCAGCCCAGGAGTAGCGGGGGGGCCCCAAGAGACCCAGTACTTC

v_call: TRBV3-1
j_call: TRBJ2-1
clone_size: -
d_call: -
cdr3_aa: CASSPGTSHPNEQFF
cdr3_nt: TGTGCCAGCAGCCCCGGGACCTCGCACCCCAATGAGCAGTTCTTC

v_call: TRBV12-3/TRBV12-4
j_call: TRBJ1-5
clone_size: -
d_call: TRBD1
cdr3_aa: CASTLQGAQPQHF
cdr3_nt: TGTGCCAGCACCCTACAGGGGGCTCAGCCCCAGCATTTT

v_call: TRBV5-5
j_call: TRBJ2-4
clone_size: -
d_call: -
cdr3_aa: CASSPNRDIDFGKNIQYF
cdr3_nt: TGTGCCAGCAGCCCAAACCGGGACATTGATTTCGGCAAAAACATTCAGTACTTC

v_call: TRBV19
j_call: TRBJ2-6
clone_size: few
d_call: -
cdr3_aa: CAIGSGANVLTF
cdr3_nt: TGTGCCATTGGCTCTGGGGCCAACGTCCTGACTTTC

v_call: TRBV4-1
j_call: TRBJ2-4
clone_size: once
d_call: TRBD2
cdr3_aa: CASSQASGGLNIQYF
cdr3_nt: TGCGCCAGCAGCCAAGCTAGCGGGGGCCTAAACATTCAGTACTTC

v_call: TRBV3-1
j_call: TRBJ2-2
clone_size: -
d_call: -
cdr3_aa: CASSQGGERELFF
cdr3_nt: TGTGCCAGCAGCCAAGGAGGGGAGCGGGAGCTGTTTTTT

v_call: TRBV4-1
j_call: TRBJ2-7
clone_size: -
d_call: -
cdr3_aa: CASSQVMLMGLGPDEQYF
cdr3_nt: TGCGCCAGCAGCCAAGTGATGTTAATGGGACTGGGCCCCGACGAGCAGTACTTC

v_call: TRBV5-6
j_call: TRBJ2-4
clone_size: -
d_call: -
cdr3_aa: CASNFGAGAKNIQYF
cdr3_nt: TGTGCCAGCAATTTTGGGGCGGGAGCCAAAAACATTCAGTACTTC

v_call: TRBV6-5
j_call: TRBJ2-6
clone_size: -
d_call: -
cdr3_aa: CASSRVRSGANVLTF
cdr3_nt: TGTGCCAGCAGTAGAGTCCGCTCTGGGGCCAACGTCCTGACTTTC

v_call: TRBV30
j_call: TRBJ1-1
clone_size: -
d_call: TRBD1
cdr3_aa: CAWSPGQGPKWNTEAFF
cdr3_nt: TGTGCCTGGAGTCCGGGACAGGGGCCGAAGTGGAACACTGAAGCTTTCTTT

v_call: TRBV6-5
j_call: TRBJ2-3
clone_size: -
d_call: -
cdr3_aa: CASSYQDTQYF
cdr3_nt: TGTGCCAGCAGTTACCAAGATACGCAGTATTTT

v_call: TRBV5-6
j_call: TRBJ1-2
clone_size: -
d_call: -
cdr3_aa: CASTDGRQALNYGYTF
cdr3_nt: TGTGCCAGCACCGATGGGCGGCAGGCCCTTAACTATGGCTACACCTTC

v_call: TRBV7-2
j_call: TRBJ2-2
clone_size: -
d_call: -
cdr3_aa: CASSFKVGELFF
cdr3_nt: TGTGCCAGCAGCTTTAAGGTCGGGGAGCTGTTTTTT

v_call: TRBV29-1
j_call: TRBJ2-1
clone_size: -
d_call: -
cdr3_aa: CSVDGSRAAHNNEQFF
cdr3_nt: TGCAGCGTTGATGGCTCCAGAGCGGCTCATAACAATGAGCAGTTCTTC

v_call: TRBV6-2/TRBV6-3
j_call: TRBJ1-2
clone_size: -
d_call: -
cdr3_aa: CASSPRQQNYGYTF
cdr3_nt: TGTGCCAGCAGCCCGCGACAGCAGAACTATGGCTACACCTTC

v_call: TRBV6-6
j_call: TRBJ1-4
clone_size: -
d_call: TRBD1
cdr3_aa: CASSYPPGQGNEKLFF
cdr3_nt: TGTGCCAGCAGTTACCCACCGGGACAGGGAAATGAAAAACTGTTTTTT

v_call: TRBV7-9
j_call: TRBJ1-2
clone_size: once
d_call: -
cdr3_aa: CASSSRVRGYTF
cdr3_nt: TGTGCCAGCAGCTCCAGGGTTAGAGGCTACACCTTC

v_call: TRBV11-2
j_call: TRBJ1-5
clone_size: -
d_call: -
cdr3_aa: CASSLDQKPQHF
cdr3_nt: TGTGCCAGCAGCTTAGATCAAAAGCCCCAGCATTTT

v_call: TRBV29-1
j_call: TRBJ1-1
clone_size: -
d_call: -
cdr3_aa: CSVEDLVGSGGAFF
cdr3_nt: TGCAGCGTTGAAGACTTGGTGGGATCGGGTGGCGCTTTCTTT

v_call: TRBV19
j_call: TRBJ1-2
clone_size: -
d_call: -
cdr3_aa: CASSIMLGPSSYGYTF
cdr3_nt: TGTGCCAGTAGTATAATGTTGGGCCCAAGCAGCTATGGCTACACCTTC

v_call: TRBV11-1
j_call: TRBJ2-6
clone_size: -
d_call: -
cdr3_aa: CASTNHLSGANVLTF
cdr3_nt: TGTGCCAGCACGAATCATCTCTCTGGGGCCAACGTCCTGACTTTC

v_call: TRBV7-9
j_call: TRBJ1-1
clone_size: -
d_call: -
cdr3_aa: CASSRDRPRPRDTEAFF
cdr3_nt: TGTGCCAGCAGCCGGGACCGACCTCGACCTAGGGACACTGAAGCTTTCTTT

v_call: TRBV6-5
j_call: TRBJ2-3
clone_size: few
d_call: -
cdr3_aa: CASSYSNVHRPDTQYF
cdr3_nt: TGTGCCAGCAGTTACTCGAACGTACATCGGCCCGATACGCAGTATTTT

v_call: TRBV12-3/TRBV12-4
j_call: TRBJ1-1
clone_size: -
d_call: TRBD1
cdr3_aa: CASSSRTGDTEAFF
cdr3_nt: TGTGCCAGCAGTTCCCGGACAGGGGACACTGAAGCTTTCTTT

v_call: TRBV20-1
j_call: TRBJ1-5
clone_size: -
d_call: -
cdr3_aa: CSASHMGANQPQHF
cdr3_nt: TGCAGTGCTAGTCACATGGGGGCAAATCAGCCCCAGCATTTT

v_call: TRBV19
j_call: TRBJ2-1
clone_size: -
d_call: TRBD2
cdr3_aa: CASMEAGGPYNEQFF
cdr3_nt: TGTGCCAGTATGGAGGCGGGAGGGCCCTACAATGAGCAGTTCTTC

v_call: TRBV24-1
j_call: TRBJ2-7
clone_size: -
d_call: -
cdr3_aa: CATSDLTTILTSCNSYEQYF
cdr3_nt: TGTGCCACCAGTGATTTAACTACGATCCTGACGTCTTGTAACTCCTACGAGCAGTACTTC

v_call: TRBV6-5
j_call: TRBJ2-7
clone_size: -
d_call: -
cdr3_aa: CASSYPDGPKGYEQYF
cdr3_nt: TGTGCCAGCAGTTACCCCGACGGCCCGAAGGGGTACGAGCAGTACTTC

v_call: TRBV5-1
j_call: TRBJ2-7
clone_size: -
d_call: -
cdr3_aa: CASSLARRGQAYEQYF
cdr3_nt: TGCGCCAGCAGCTTGGCCAGGAGAGGCCAAGCCTACGAGCAGTACTTC

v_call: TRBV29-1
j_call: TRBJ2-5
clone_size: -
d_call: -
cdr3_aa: CSGRISPETQYF
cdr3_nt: TGCAGCGGGAGGATATCACCAGAGACCCAGTACTTC

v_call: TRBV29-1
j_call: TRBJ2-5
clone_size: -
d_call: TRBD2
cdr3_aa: CSQTSGGAEETQYF
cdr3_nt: TGCAGCCAGACTAGCGGGGGGGCCGAGGAGACCCAGTACTTC

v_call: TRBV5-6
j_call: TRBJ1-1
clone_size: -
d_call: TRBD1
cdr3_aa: CASSWDRGEAEAFF
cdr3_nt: TGTGCCAGCAGCTGGGACAGGGGTGAAGCTGAAGCTTTCTTT

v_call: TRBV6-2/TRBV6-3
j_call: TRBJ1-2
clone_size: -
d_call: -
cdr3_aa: CASSPSDGFYGYTF
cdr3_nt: TGTGCCAGCAGCCCCTCGGACGGCTTCTATGGCTACACCTTC

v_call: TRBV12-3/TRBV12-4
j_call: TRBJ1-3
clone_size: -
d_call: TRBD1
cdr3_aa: CASSLRQGAGNTIYF
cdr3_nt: TGTGCCAGCAGTTTACGACAGGGGGCTGGAAACACCATATATTTT

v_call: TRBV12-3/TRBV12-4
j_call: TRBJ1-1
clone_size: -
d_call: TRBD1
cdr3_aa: CASSRGQGETEAFF
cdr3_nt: TGTGCCAGCAGCCGGGGACAGGGGGAGACCGAAGCTTTCTTT